This TCR beta chain was sequenced in a study of blood T cells in healthy people across ages. V lost 7 bases and J lost 3; bases outside the gene matches: 8. The CDR3 has 16 residues. Per germline, CDR1 MNHNY and CDR2 SVGAGI (reference sequence). Per-sample PBMC isolation yielded at least 6 million cells. On this clonotype itself: The antigen remains unidentified.

A second PCR of 7 to 11 cycles used a sample-barcoded 5' primer and a J-beta primer mix. A 12-random-nucleotide template-switch adaptor tagged each cDNA molecule. TCRdb itself ran the 5' RACE reads through MiXCR, one entry per CDR3 protein. The sample includes approximately 880,000 distinct CDR3 sequences, 40% to 60% seen only once; the top ten take 13%. Study outcomes and limitations: A greater number of naive CD4+ cells and higher diversity distinguished long-lived donors from aged donors.

The gene calls are TRBV6-6 and TRBJ2-2; 10 positions agree with TRBD2. Source material: blood. The TCR comes from a man aged 25 to 40 in good health. The CDR3 loop is CASTPAGGPYTGELFF. The CDR3 DNA reads TGTGCCAGCACCCCAGCGGGGGGGCCGTACACCGGGGAGCTGTTTTTT.